This T cell receptor (beta chain) is from a study of T and B cells in COVID-19 patients. For the study at large: Blood was sampled from COVID-19 patients who were either actively infected or recovered. In the active-infection cohort, about 90% of the roughly 20 patients had comorbidities linked to unfavorable COVID-19 outcome.

Comment on this clonotype: What it recognizes is unknown.

Blood genomic DNA input for TRB amplification was 250-500 ng. Broader study findings: Highly clonal in active COVID-19, TRB repertoires exceeded healthy-donor diversity and richness at recovery.

The V gene's germline CDR1 is LNHDA and CDR2 SQIVND (reference sequence). The CDR3 contains 17 residues. V was shortened by 4 bases and J by 2 bases, with 18 bases between the two germline ends. TRB rearrangements were amplified by multiplex PCR with BIOMED2 TRB-A/B primers. TCRdb used MiXCR to reprocess the multiplex PCR reads, holding one entry per CDR3 protein. The table records 6,000 to 8,500 distinct CDR3 sequences, about a third of them present only once. Sequences were obtained from blood. This TCR was sampled from a human donor who had recovered from COVID-19. The chain combines TRBV19 with TRBJ1-5; TRBD1 is a possible D gene (5 bases). CDR3 residues: CASSKDTKGFGNQPQHF. CDR3 sequence (DNA): TGTGCCAGTAGTAAGGACACAAAAGGATTCGGCAATCAGCCCCAGCATTTT.